Sequencing of this T cell receptor (beta chain) was carried out in a study of Graves' ophthalmopathy and Graves' hyperthyroidism. This clonotype is a singleton in its sample. Beta-chain TCR CDR3 regions were amplified from RNA transcripts. First-round RT-PCR relied on HTBI primers, and a second-round multiplex PCR came next. TCRdb analysed the multiplex PCR reads with MiXCR anew, one entry per CDR3 protein. The sample lists 500,000 to 800,000 distinct CDR3 sequences; more than 40% were seen once. This CDR3 has 13 amino acids. V was pared by 4 bases and J by 6 bases, with 4 bases of the junction left unmatched. Germline CDR1 is SGHRS and CDR2 is YFSETQ. The study excluded patients with other autoimmune diseases, uncontrolled infections, pregnancy or lactation. Reliance was placed on clinical symptoms, serum thyroxine, TRAb, thyroid ultrasound and orbital computed tomography for diagnosis.

The sequence derives from an adult man with Graves' ophthalmopathy. This chain links TRBV5-1 with TRBJ2-7, with 10 bases lining up with TRBD1. Sequencing was carried out using peripheral blood. The CDR3: CASSQTGGREQYF. CDR3 DNA: TGCGCCAGCAGCCAGACAGGGGGCCGCGAGCAGTACTTC.